The 15 T cell receptor beta chains below all came from one sample that was sequenced in a study of T cell repertoires in ileal Crohn's disease. Using immunoSEQ multiplex PCR, the repertoire was profiled, and TCRdb retains in-frame clones only, with some absent. The table records 14,000 or so clones, over 65% of them present only once. The specimen sequenced was ileal tissue. Source of these receptors: an adult with Crohn's disease.

V is TRBV5-4 and J is TRBJ1-1, with 9 nucleotides matching TRBD1. CDR3 length equals 17 residues. V was pared by 3 bases and J by 1 base, with 10 bases of the junction left unmatched. Germline CDR1 and CDR2: SGHNT and YYREEE (reference sequence). DNA for the CDR3: TGTGCCAGCAGCTCCCCCCAAACAGGGGGCCAGAACACTGAAGCTTTCTTT. This sequence encodes CASSSPQTGGQNTEAFF.

V usage is TRBV9 and J usage is TRBJ1-2, with D unclear. CDR3 size: 14 residues. Germline CDR1 reads SGDLS; CDR2 reads YYNGEE. V was trimmed by 0 bases and J by 5 bases, leaving 11 bases between them. The CDR3 DNA follows: TGTGCCAGCAGCGTAGGAAACGGGAGGTATGGCTACACCTTC. Translated: CASSVGNGRYGYTF.

The V gene is TRBV7-2, the J gene TRBJ1-5, with D possibly TRBD1 on 6 matching bases. There are 15 residues in the CDR3. Trimming left V 3 bases short and J 0 bases short, with 9 bases between. Germline lookup yields CDR1 SGHTA and CDR2 FQGNSA. The CDR3 DNA sequence: TGTGCCAGCAGCTTCACAGGGACTAGCAATCAGCCCCAGCATTTT. Translated, it gives CASSFTGTSNQPQHF.

V gene TRBV5-6 combines with J gene TRBJ2-5; 9 positions match TRBD1. Trimming cost V 6 bases and J 6 bases; bases outside gene matches: 9. From germline, CDR1 is SGHDT and CDR2 YYEEEE. The CDR3 has 14 residues. For the CDR3, the DNA is TGTGCCAGCACCCGGACAGGGGCCGGGAAGACCCAGTACTTC. It translates to CASTRTGAGKTQYF.

The chain employs TRBV7-2 and TRBJ2-7; 10 positions match TRBD1. Trimming removed 5 bases from V and 7 bases from J; junction bases left unmatched: 14. Germline V gene sequence: CDR1 SGHTA, CDR2 FQGNSA. The length of the CDR3 is 16 residues. The CDR3 spells CASSAPDRGPSNEQYF. For the CDR3, the DNA is TGTGCCAGCAGCGCCCCAGACAGGGGGCCTTCTAATGAGCAGTACTTC.

V is TRBV28 and J is TRBJ1-2, with 7 bases matching TRBD1. Germline V gene sequence: CDR1 MDHEN, CDR2 SYDVKM. J gave up 8 bases and V 6 bases, and 6 bases lay outside the gene matches. The CDR3 has 12 residues. The CDR3 coding sequence is TGTGCCAGCAGGCGGACAGGTGGAGGCTACACCTTC. Translated, it gives CASRRTGGGYTF.

This chain joins TRBV7-9 and TRBJ2-7; no definite D call. Trimming cost V 2 bases and J 3 bases, with 11 bases left between them. Germline lookup yields CDR1 SEHNR and CDR2 FQNEAQ (reference sequence). This CDR3 has 14 amino acids. The CDR3: CASSLLGTDYEQYF. CDR3 nucleotides: TGTGCCAGCAGCTTACTAGGAACTGACTACGAGCAGTACTTC. Looking up the rest from reference TRBV7-9 and TRBJ2-7 gives the full variable domain: DTGVSQNPRHKITKRGQNVTFRCDPISEHNRLYWYRQTLGQGPEFLTYFQNEAQLEKSRLLSDRFSAERPKGSFSTLEIQRTEQGDSAMYLCASSLLGTDYEQYFGPGTRLTVT.

Here the CDR3 reads CASSRGDYDTEAFF. CDR3 in DNA: TGTGCCAGCAGCCGGGGGGACTACGACACTGAAGCTTTCTTT. V gene TRBV5-4 combines with J gene TRBJ1-1; D may be TRBD1 (5 bases). The CDR3 totals 14 residues. The V end lost 4 bases, the J end lost 3 bases, and 13 bases lay between the germline ends. In germline, CDR1 is SGHNT, CDR2 YYREEE (reference sequence).

The chain employs TRBV5-6 and TRBJ2-3, with D tentatively TRBD2 (5 bases). V shed 0 bases and J shed 3 bases, with 11 bases lying between them. The CDR3 runs 15 residues. Looked up from germline, CDR1 is SGHDT and CDR2 is YYEEEE. CDR3 sequence: CASSLVGESTDTQYF. CDR3 nucleotide sequence: TGTGCCAGCAGCTTGGTTGGGGAGAGTACAGATACGCAGTATTTT.

The chain recombines TRBV7-9 with TRBJ2-3, with D unresolved. Trimming left V 6 bases short and J 8 bases short, with 9 bases between. The CDR3 contains 11 residues. The germline V gene encodes CDR1 SEHNR and CDR2 FQNEAQ (reference sequence). DNA of the CDR3: TGTGCCAGCAGTTCCCCAGTTACGCAGTATTTT. Translation gives CASSSPVTQYF.

This clone was recorded once. The chain has TRBV6-5 and TRBJ1-1; TRBD1 might be the D (6 bases). V was trimmed by 10 bases and J by 1 base, leaving 16 bases between them. Germline V gene sequence: CDR1 MNHEY, CDR2 SVGAGI. The CDR3 is 14 amino acids. The CDR3 loop reads CATLGAWENTEAFF. In nucleotides, the CDR3 is TGTGCCACCCTGGGGGCGTGGGAGAACACTGAAGCTTTCTTT.

The V call is TRBV6-4, the J call TRBJ2-1, with 8 bases aligning to TRBD1. The CDR3 has 15 amino acids. V lost 8 bases to trimming and J lost 2 bases; unmatched junction nucleotides: 8. Germline V gene lookup returns CDR1 MRHNA and CDR2 SNTAGT. CDR3 coding DNA: TGTGCCAGCCAAAAGGAACAGGGGGCCTACAATGAGCAGTTCTTC. Translated: CASQKEQGAYNEQFF.

This clone has only one observation. The chain couples TRBV7-8 to TRBJ2-7, with 10 bases matching TRBD1. The CDR3 is 16 residues long. Germline lookup yields CDR1 SGHVS and CDR2 FQNEAQ. Unmatched junction bases numbered 10, after V lost 5 bases and J lost 3 bases. CDR3 coding DNA: TGTGCCAGCAGCGCTAGACAGGGGGCGAGGTTCTACGAGCAGTACTTC. This sequence encodes CASSARQGARFYEQYF.

V is TRBV6-6 and J is TRBJ2-1; the match to TRBD2 covers 11 bases. This CDR3 region has 15 residues. Germline lookup yields CDR1 MNHNY and CDR2 SVGAGI (reference sequence). V shed 0 bases, J shed 6 bases, and the junction held 1 base outside the gene matches. The CDR3 DNA sequence: TGTGCCAGCAGTTACTCACTAGCGGGGGCCAATGAGCAGTTCTTC. It yields the protein CASSYSLAGANEQFF.

V gene TRBV9 combines with J gene TRBJ2-7, with D perhaps TRBD2 (5 bases). With 3 bases removed from V and 4 bases from J, the gap between germline ends came to 20 bases. The germline V gene has CDR1 SGDLS and CDR2 YYNGEE. This CDR3 contains 16 residues. The CDR3 DNA is TGTGCCAGCAGCGACATGGAGGCCCCGTTCGGTTACGAGCAGTACTTC. Translation: CASSDMEAPFGYEQYF. Based on the CDR3 plus reference TRBV9 and TRBJ2-7, the full variable domain is DSGVTQTPKHLITATGQRVTLRCSPRSGDLSVYWYQQSLDQGLQFLIQYYNGEERAKGNILERFSAQQFPDLHSELNLSSLELGDSALYFCASSDMEAPFGYEQYFGPGTRLTVT.